This TCR beta chain was sequenced in a study of shared clonotypes between healthy human individuals. Study context: Each donor contributed plates that comprised three CD4 naive, three CD4 memory, two CD8 naive and one CD8 memory.

Naive CD8 cells lacked CD45RO and underwent positive selection for CCR7, leaving out terminally differentiated effector memory CD45RA+ cells. Study-level findings and limits: A handful of donors showed sharing of around 5% of naive CD4 clonotypes.

TCRdb's table, derived via immunoSEQ multiplex PCR, lists solely in-frame clones and lacks some. The repertoire holds more than 2 million clones, with roughly 95% as singletons. Remarks on this clone: Its specificity is not known.

The V gene lost 4 bases and the J gene lost 9 bases, with 22 bases spanning the gap. Germline CDR1 SGHDN, CDR2 FVKESK. The CDR3 spans 15 residues. The sample consisted of naive CD8+ T cells from PBMCs. This receptor was identified in a man younger than 30 in good health. Some clones in this sample may be carry-over from other donors' samples. The chain employs TRBV14 and TRBJ2-7; D perhaps matches TRBD1 (5 bases). CDR3 sequence (DNA): TGTGCCAGCAGCCGTCATGGGGCGGATCTCAACGTGCAGTACTTC. Its protein product is CASSRHGADLNVQYF.